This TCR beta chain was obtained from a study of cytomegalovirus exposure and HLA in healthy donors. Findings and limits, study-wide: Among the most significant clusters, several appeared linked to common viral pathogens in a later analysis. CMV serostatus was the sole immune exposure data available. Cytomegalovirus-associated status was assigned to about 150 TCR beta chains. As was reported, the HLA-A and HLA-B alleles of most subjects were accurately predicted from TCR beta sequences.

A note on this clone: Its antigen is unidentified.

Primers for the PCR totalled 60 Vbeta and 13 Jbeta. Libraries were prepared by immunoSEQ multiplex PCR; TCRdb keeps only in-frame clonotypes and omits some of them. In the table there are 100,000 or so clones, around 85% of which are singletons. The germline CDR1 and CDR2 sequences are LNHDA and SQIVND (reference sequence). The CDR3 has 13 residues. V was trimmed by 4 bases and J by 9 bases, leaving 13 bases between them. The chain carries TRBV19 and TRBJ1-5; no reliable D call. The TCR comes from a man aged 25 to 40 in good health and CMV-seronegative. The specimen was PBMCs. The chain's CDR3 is CASSRPVAGPQHF. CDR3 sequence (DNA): TGTGCCAGTAGTAGGCCCGTAGCTGGGCCCCAGCATTTT.